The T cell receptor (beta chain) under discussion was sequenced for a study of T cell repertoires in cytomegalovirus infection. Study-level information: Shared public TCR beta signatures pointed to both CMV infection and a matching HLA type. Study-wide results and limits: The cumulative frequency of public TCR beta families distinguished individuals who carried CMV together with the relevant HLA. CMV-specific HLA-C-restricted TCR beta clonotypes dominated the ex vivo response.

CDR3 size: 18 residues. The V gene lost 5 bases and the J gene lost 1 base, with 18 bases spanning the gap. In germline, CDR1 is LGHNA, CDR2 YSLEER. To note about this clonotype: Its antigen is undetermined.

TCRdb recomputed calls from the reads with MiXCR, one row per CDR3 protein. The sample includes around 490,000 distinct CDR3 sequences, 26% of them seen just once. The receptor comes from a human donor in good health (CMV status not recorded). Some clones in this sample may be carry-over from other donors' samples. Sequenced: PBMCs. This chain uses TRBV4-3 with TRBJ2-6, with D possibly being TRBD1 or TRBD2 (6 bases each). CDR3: CASSGAGLRGSGANVLTF. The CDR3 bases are TGCGCCAGCAGCGGGGCAGGACTAAGGGGGTCTGGGGCCAACGTCCTGACTTTC.